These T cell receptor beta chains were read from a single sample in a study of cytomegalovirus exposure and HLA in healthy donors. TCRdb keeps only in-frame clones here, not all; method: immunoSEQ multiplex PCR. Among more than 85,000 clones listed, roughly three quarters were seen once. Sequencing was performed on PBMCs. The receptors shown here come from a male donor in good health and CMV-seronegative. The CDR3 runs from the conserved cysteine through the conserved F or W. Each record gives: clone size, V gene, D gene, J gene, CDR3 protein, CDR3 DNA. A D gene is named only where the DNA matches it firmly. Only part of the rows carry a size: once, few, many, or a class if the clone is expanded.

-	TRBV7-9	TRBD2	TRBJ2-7	CASSLDRLAGTHSYEQYF	TGTGCCAGCAGCTTAGATCGATTAGCGGGAACCCACTCCTACGAGCAGTACTTC
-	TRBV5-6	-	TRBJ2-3	CASSPASGDTQYF	TGTGCCAGCAGCCCCGCGAGTGGAGATACGCAGTATTTT
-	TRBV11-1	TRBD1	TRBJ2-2	CASNPQGAPTGELFF	TGTGCCAGCAACCCCCAGGGGGCGCCCACCGGGGAGCTGTTTTTT
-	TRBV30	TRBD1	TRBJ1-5	CAWSDRDRVEDQPQHF	TGTGCCTGGAGTGACCGGGACAGGGTAGAGGATCAGCCCCAGCATTTT
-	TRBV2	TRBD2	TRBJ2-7	CASRSGRLYEQYF	TGTGCCAGCCGTAGCGGGAGGTTATACGAGCAGTACTTC
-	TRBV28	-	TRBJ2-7	CASTSSQLRDYEQYF	TGTGCCAGCACTTCTAGTCAGCTGCGCGACTACGAGCAGTACTTC
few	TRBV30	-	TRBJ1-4	CAWNRGHRAATNEKLFF	TGTGCCTGGAATCGGGGTCACAGAGCTGCAACTAATGAAAAACTGTTTTTT
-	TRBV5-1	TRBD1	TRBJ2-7	CASSSTGSSYEQYF	TGTGCCAGCAGCTCGACAGGGTCCTCCTACGAGCAGTACTTC
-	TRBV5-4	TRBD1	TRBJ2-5	CASSWDRKETQYF	TGTGCCAGCAGCTGGGACAGGAAAGAGACCCAGTACTTC
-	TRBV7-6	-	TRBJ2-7	CASSLLGPFYEQYF	TGTGCCAGCAGCTTACTGGGGCCTTTTTACGAGCAGTACTTC
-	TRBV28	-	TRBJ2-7	CASSSVPSYEQYF	TGTGCCAGCTCCTCCGTCCCTTCCTACGAGCAGTACTTC
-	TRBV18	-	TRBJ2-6	CASSPRTMSSGANVLTF	TGTGCCAGCTCACCCCGAACAATGTCCTCTGGGGCCAACGTCCTGACTTTC
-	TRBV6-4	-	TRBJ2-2	CASSSRGTGELFF	TGTGCCAGCAGTTCACGGGGCACCGGGGAGCTGTTTTTT
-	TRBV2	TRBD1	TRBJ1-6	CASSTMRQGNSPLHF	TGTGCCAGCTCGACGATGAGACAGGGGAATTCACCCCTCCACTTT
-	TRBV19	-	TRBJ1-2	CASSIGSLLRSYGYTF	TGTGCCAGTAGTATAGGGTCCCTCTTGCGATCCTATGGCTACACCTTC
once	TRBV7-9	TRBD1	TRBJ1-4	CASSQGTGTGVWGEKLFF	TGTGCCAGCAGCCAGGGGACCGGGACAGGGGTGTGGGGTGAAAAACTGTTTTTT
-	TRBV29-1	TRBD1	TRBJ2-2	CSVVGQGRTGELFF	TGCAGCGTTGTGGGACAGGGCCGGACCGGGGAGCTGTTTTTT
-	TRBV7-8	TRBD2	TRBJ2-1	CASTSHTSGSYNEQFF	TGTGCCAGCACGTCTCATACTAGCGGCTCCTACAATGAGCAGTTCTTC
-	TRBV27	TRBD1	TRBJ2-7	CASATGTVSYEQYF	TGTGCCAGTGCGACCGGGACAGTCTCCTACGAGCAGTACTTC
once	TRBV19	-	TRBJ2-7	CASSGGTEYYEQYF	TGTGCCAGTAGTGGGGGGACAGAGTACTACGAGCAGTACTTC
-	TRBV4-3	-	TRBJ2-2	CASSQVSRRTGELFF	TGCGCCAGCAGCCAAGTCTCGCGGCGGACCGGGGAGCTGTTTTTT
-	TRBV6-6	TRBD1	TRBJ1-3	CASTSLRDSGNTIYF	TGTGCCAGCACCTCCCTCCGGGACAGTGGAAACACCATATATTTT